The source of this TCR beta chain is a study of cytomegalovirus exposure and HLA in healthy donors (dated by TCRdb to 2015 to 2018). Turning to the overall study: In an earlier analysis of some 610 of the donors, 250 to 350 Gb of sequence data and 90 million to 130 million unique TCR beta sequences from about 179 million T cells were reported. Alongside the repertoire data, information on donor age, sex, ethnicity and CMV serostatus was compiled. The aim of the study was to test whether cataloging public T cell receptors could identify signatures of past pathogen exposure. Typing coverage differed by locus: A, B, C, DRB1 and DQB1 were typed in about 620-640 donors, DQA1 in approximately 520, DPA1 in roughly 590, and DPB1 in just under 480. Genome-wide SNP genotypes for about 60% of the roughly 670 donors were used in a later genetic analysis, which treated that subset as a discovery cohort. The T cell repertoires of around 730 subjects were profiled by immunosequencing and related to cytomegalovirus serostatus. An early release covering roughly 640 HLA-typed donors comprised about 310 gigabases of sequencing data and 65 million to 100 million unique TCR sequences. Every discovery cohort repertoire had been produced on one sequencing platform. A later analysis re-examined previously published TCR beta repertoires from 500 to 700 donors and added high-resolution HLA genotyping to investigate patterns of TCR occurrence. HLA typing covered class I and class II loci at four-digit resolution. Rather than drawing on any new phenotypic data, the later analysis identified candidate immune exposures from TCR beta sequences and the way those sequences occurred across donors. On average, approximately 250,000 unique TCR beta nucleotide sequences were sequenced per donor among some 430 genotyped donors of the cohort, with 15% to 20% of those sequences being non-productive. Of the roughly 390 genotyped donors, about 84% fell in the genetic ancestry cluster associated with self-reported Caucasian donors. To decide whether each TCR beta V gene segment behaved as functional or pseudogenic, an earlier analysis of some 580 of the donors relied on high-throughput TCR beta sequencing. To predict cytomegalovirus infection status, the study brought together high-throughput TCR immunosequencing, statistical association of individual TCRs with disease status, and machine learning. A few DR-DQ haplotypes were treated as single units for association and clustering because of strong linkage in the cohort. Along with the roughly 700-subject first cohort, a separate validation cohort of over a hundred different subjects was used.

In total, about 650 healthy bone marrow donors made up the cohort. At the time of sampling, every cohort member was nominally healthy, though immune exposures that went unrecorded were likely present. The donor tested CMV seropositive and was one of the 289 seropositive cohort members. A peripheral blood sample was provided by each donor, and peripheral blood mononuclear cells were used for TCR beta sequencing. The Qiagen DNeasy Blood Extraction Kit was used to extract genomic DNA from the blood cell samples. Study-level results and caveats: While some public TCRs were present in many individuals, most TCR sequences turned up only very rarely across donors. CMV serostatus was the only immune exposure information available for the cohort. In the study, approximately 160 TCR beta chains were listed as associated with cytomegalovirus. Specific HLA alleles were associated with 16,951 TCR beta sequences at a false discovery rate of 0.05 in a later analysis. Most CMV-associated TCR beta chains appeared to be HLA-restricted in a later analysis, and the HLA associations seemed to be driven largely by CMV exposure. Cytomegalovirus status was reported to be diagnosed by the classifier with high specificity and sensitivity in both the original and validation cohorts. V-gene and J-gene trimming of TCR beta chains was associated with a missense DCLRE1C variant in a later genetic analysis, and the association was replicated in an independent cohort. A cluster of highly shared sequence variants was judged likely to represent a technical artifact of the sequencing pipeline. In this cohort, only TCR beta chains were sequenced, and detectable features were limited by the absence of alpha or paired-chain data. In a later analysis, TCR association rates were found to vary across HLA loci, with the most associated TCRs seen for DRB1 alleles and the fewest for HLA-C alleles. Presence/absence analyses assumed roughly uniform sequencing depth across donors, an assumption that may not hold. According to a later analysis, parvovirus B19, influenza, CMV and Epstein-Barr virus appeared linked to several top co-occurrence clusters. Because counts were too low, fewer than 20 rarely observed V segments, including chromosome 9 orphons, were excluded from the earlier analysis of some 590 of the donors. Strong co-occurrence of HLA alleles, especially DR and DQ, made assigning TCR associations to individual alleles difficult. An earlier analysis of approximately 540 of the donors showed that most TCR beta V segments appeared in productive rearrangements either about 90% or about 30% of the time, which broadly matched IMGT annotations. A further reported finding was that TCR beta sequences accurately predicted the HLA-A and HLA-B alleles for most subjects in the first cohort. HLA typing was unavailable for some donors at each locus, so association tests used only the typed subset. In vitro tests confirmed that a few of the cytomegalovirus-associated TCR beta chains recognize cytomegalovirus antigens. Because the 87-base-pair reads could not distinguish some IMGT-functional V segments, including TRBV6-2 and TRBV6-3, those segments were excluded. In a later analysis, HLA-associated TCR beta chains were found to be more clonally expanded and to have lower generation probabilities than equally common non-associated chains. The authors suggested that the approach could potentially be extended to other disease states and immunological phenotypes. Compared with the approximately 700-donor mean, donors in an Asian-associated ancestry cluster had fewer N-insertions in productive TCRs, according to a later genetic analysis. Linkage disequilibrium might explain the correlated functional status among segregating V segments, but an unknown experimental factor could not be excluded.

Library preparation was by the immunoSEQ multiplex PCR assay. For the multiplex PCR, a mixture combining 60 forward primers for TCR Vbeta segments and 13 reverse primers for TCR Jbeta segments was used. A multiplex PCR assay on genomic DNA amplified the CDR3 region of rearranged TCR beta genes. The Illumina HiSeq System was used to sequence the amplified TCR beta libraries as 87-base-pair reads. Turning to the authors' computational methods: A later analysis tallied some 79 million unique TCR beta chains across the 666 repertoires, and about 12 million of those chains were shared by two or more donors. To remove PCR and sequencing errors, raw reads were error-corrected and collapsed into unique sequences using a nearest-neighbor algorithm that merged closely related sequences. Alignment of CDR3 sequences to IMGT reference sequences was used to assign V, D and J gene segments. For a sequence to be retained, a match of at least six nucleotides was required to both a V gene segment and a J gene segment. A rearrangement counted as productive if the CDR3 had no stop codons and remained in frame with V and J, and every other rearrangement counted as non-productive. CDR3 was defined by IMGT convention, running from the second conserved V-encoded cysteine to the conserved J-encoded phenylalanine. The earlier analysis of about 640 of the donors excluded any sequence lacking an unambiguous match to a single V gene segment. An earlier analysis of a few hundred of the donors classified V segments as functional when productive rearrangements were above 56.7% and as segregating when the standard deviation between donors was above 5%. To diagnose cytomegalovirus status from the catalog of TCR beta chain sequences, a statistical classification framework was built. In a later analysis, V and J genes were assigned by comparing TCR nucleotide sequences against IMGT/GENE-DB human TR gene sequences. In a later analysis, CDR3 sequences and most-parsimonious VDJ recombination scenarios were assigned using the TCRdist pipeline. In a later analysis, each TCR beta chain was defined by its CDR3 amino acid sequence together with its V-gene family, and reads lacking a unique V-gene family were excluded. A later analysis removed 592 highly shared, low-generation-probability nucleotide sequences to deal with suspected cross-contamination and a sequencing artifact. In a later analysis, a clonal expansion index for each public chain was calculated from normalized within-repertoire ranks of inferred template counts. In a later analysis, generation probabilities were computed using a VDJ recombination model fitted to out-of-frame rearrangements, and the results were checked against IGoR. In a later analysis, hypergeometric tests were used to score TCR-TCR, TCR-HLA and TCR-CMV co-occurrence, with a repertoire-size bias correction applied to TCR pairs. To estimate false discovery rates, a later analysis permuted the HLA or CMV assignments 20 times. In a later analysis, co-occurring TCRs were grouped using DBSCAN, with TCRdist sequence similarity added in when clustering inside HLA-allele-positive subsets. Co-occurrence clustering excluded repertoires with fewer than 30,000 or more than 120,000 public chains, plus five with anomalous nucleotide sharing. TCRdb's version of the immuneACCESS table is confined to in-frame rearrangements and falls short of the full clone set. An unresolved V gene accounts for under half of the shortfall where checked; the remainder is of unknown origin. V, J and clone size are those of that table, while D and trimming were read from the DNA. This sample comprises about 240,000 clones, roughly 80% of them detected only once. The top ten clones comprise 5.4% of the sample.

Reading from cysteine to phenylalanine, the CDR3 counts 15 amino acids. The read is trimmed to its CDR3 DNA, 45 bases read in frame from base 1. The V and J ends are trimmed by 2 bases and 1 base, leaving 11 bases between them. The germline V gene (reference sequence) sets CDR1 to MNHEY and CDR2 to SMNVEV. This clone showed up just a few times. Its antigen remains unidentified. Per-base quality was not reported, and no clone a single base away is much larger than it. The chain links TRBV27 with TRBJ1-1; the best D guess is TRBD1, with 5 bases matching. The sequence came from a woman aged 35 to 49 in good health and CMV-seropositive. Sequencing used PBMCs. The CDR3 protein sequence reads: CASSLRGRWNTEAFF. The DNA is as follows: TGTGCCAGCAGTTTAAGGGGCAGATGGAACACTGAAGCTTTCTTT.